The next 6 T cell receptor beta chains were all read from a single sample in a study of cytomegalovirus exposure and HLA in healthy donors. A multiplex PCR was run with 60 Vbeta primers and 13 Jbeta primers. Clones were read by immunoSEQ multiplex PCR, and TCRdb kept only the in-frame ones, dropping some. The sample lists fewer than 200,000 clones; approximately 71% were seen once. The sequenced sample consisted of PBMCs. Receptors were obtained from a man between 50 and 59 years old in good health and CMV-seronegative.

The genes are TRBV4-1 and TRBJ2-7; a possible D gene is TRBD1 (7 bases). Trimming stripped 0 bases from V and 4 bases from J, with 16 bases between. Germline lookup yields CDR1 MGHRA and CDR2 YSYEKL. This CDR3 is built from 16 residues. The chain's CDR3 is CASSQDSNRGLYEQYF. The CDR3 nucleotides read TGCGCCAGCAGCCAAGATTCTAACAGGGGACTGTACGAGCAGTACTTC.

The chain uses TRBV7-9 and TRBJ2-5; 10 nucleotides match TRBD1. The better agreement between TRBJ2-7 and the DNA end casts doubt on the J call. From germline, CDR1 is SEHNR and CDR2 FQNEAQ (reference sequence). CDR3 length: 15 amino acids. The CDR3 spells CASSLAGTGASEQYF. The CDR3 DNA follows: TGTGCCAGCAGCTTAGCCGGGACAGGGGCCTCCGAGCAGTACTTC.

This clone turned up a few times. The chain is built from TRBV11-2 and TRBJ1-2; no clear D. The CDR3 sequence is 14 residues long. V lost 0 bases to trimming and J lost 7 bases, with 12 bases between them. Germline CDR1 is SGHAT and CDR2 is FQNNGV. The CDR3 DNA sequence: TGTGCCAGCAGCTTAGAAGGGAGAGGGATTGGCTACACCTTC. Translation gives CASSLEGRGIGYTF.

The V call is TRBV2, the J call TRBJ1-5, with TRBD1 as a possible D gene (5 bases). The CDR3 is 13 amino acids. Germline CDR1 reads SNHLY; CDR2 reads FYNNEI. The V gene lost 7 bases and the J gene lost 3 bases, with 10 bases spanning the gap. CDR3: CASTPGINQPQHF. Written as DNA, the CDR3 is TGTGCCAGCACGCCAGGGATCAATCAGCCCCAGCATTTT.

The chain couples TRBV7-3 to TRBJ2-5, with a tentative D call TRBD2 (6 bases). The end of the DNA fits TRBJ2-7 better, so the J call may be wrong. This CDR3 region has 16 residues. Germline lookup yields CDR1 SGHTA and CDR2 FQGTGA. The CDR3: CASSLTGGSKAYEQYF. CDR3 in DNA: TGTGCCAGCAGCTTAACTGGAGGGTCGAAAGCCTACGAGCAGTACTTC.

V and J are TRBV5-1 and TRBJ2-7, with 10 positions matching TRBD1. Germline CDR1 and CDR2: SGHRS and YFSETQ. The CDR3 sequence is 14 residues long. With 3 bases clipped from V and 3 bases from J, the junction kept 3 bases outside the gene matches. The CDR3 reads CASSSGTGVYEQYF. As DNA, the CDR3 is TGCGCCAGCAGCTCCGGGACAGGGGTCTACGAGCAGTACTTC.